These 7 T cell receptor beta chains originate from one sample sequenced in a study of cytomegalovirus exposure and HLA in healthy donors. Primers included in the PCR were 60 Vbeta and 13 Jbeta primers. Assay: immunoSEQ multiplex PCR; the TCRdb copy retains only in-frame clones and omits some. The table records approximately 150,000 clones, roughly 77% of them present only once. The sequenced material came from PBMCs. The source is a human donor in good health.

This clone showed up just once. This chain uses TRBV7-9 with TRBJ2-3; 9 bases line up with TRBD1. The junction had 6 bases not matched to a gene; V was cut back by 6 bases and J by 2 bases. The CDR3 runs 15 residues. Germline loops: CDR1 SEHNR, CDR2 FQNEAQ (reference sequence). This chain's CDR3 is CASSKQGALTDTQYF. The CDR3 DNA is TGTGCCAGCAGTAAACAGGGGGCCCTCACAGATACGCAGTATTTT.

This clone was counted only a few times. The gene calls are TRBV18 and TRBJ2-1; tentative D call: TRBD2 (6 bases). The CDR3 consists of 16 residues. The germline gives CDR1 KGHSH, CDR2 LQKENI. Trimming cost V 2 bases and J 3 bases, with 14 bases left between them. The CDR3 region is CASSPVHGTDYNEQFF. As DNA, the CDR3 is TGTGCCAGCTCACCAGTTCACGGGACTGACTACAATGAGCAGTTCTTC.

J is TRBJ1-5 and V is TRBV19; D remains unclear. CDR1 LNHDA and CDR2 SQIVND come from the germline V gene (reference sequence). This CDR3 comprises 12 residues. The CDR3 reads CATGYSNQPQHF. The CDR3 DNA sequence: TGTGCAACGGGTTATAGCAATCAGCCCCAGCATTTT.

V gene TRBV2 combines with J gene TRBJ2-1; TRBD2 matches 13 bases. The CDR3 is made up of 17 amino acids. Per germline, CDR1 SNHLY and CDR2 FYNNEI. V lost 6 bases and J lost 5; bases outside the gene matches: 10. CDR3 coding DNA: TGTGCCAGCAGCAGAACCCGGACTAGCGGGGGAGACAATGAGCAGTTCTTC. It encodes CASSRTRTSGGDNEQFF. The whole variable domain, filled in from reference TRBV2 and TRBJ2-1, reads EPEVTQTPSHQVTQMGQEVILRCVPISNHLYFYWYRQILGQKVEFLVSFYNNEISEKSEIFDDQFSVERPDGSNFTLKIRSTKLEDSAMYFCASSRTRTSGGDNEQFFGPGTRLTVL.

On this clone itself: At one of its ends the junction is not consistent with the germline gene, which may arise from a read error. CDR3 loop: CASRPTGSDGYPF. For the CDR3, the DNA is TGTGCCAGCAGACCGACAGGGAGCGATGGCTACCCCTTC. The rearrangement links TRBV6-5 to TRBJ1-2; 7 positions agree with TRBD1. The CDR3 covers 13 residues. Germline CDR1 and CDR2: MNHEY and SVGAGI.

This clone was seen only once. The chain carries TRBV25-1 and TRBJ1-4; unclear D gene. Looked up from germline, CDR1 is MGHDK and CDR2 is SYGVNS. V was trimmed by 0 bases and J by 13 bases, leaving 12 bases between them. The CDR3 is 13 amino acids. In DNA form, the CDR3 reads TGTGCCAGCAGTGAATATGGACCGGGAAGACTGTTTTTT. Its protein product is CASSEYGPGRLFF.

The rearrangement joins TRBV5-1 to TRBJ2-3, with 7 nucleotides matching TRBD1. Germline lookup yields CDR1 SGHRS and CDR2 YFSETQ. This CDR3 region has 15 residues. The V and J ends lost 0 bases and 0 bases, in that order; junction bases with no gene match: 1. The CDR3 spells CASSLVQGSTDTQYF. DNA for the CDR3: TGCGCCAGCAGCTTGGTACAGGGGAGCACAGATACGCAGTATTTT.